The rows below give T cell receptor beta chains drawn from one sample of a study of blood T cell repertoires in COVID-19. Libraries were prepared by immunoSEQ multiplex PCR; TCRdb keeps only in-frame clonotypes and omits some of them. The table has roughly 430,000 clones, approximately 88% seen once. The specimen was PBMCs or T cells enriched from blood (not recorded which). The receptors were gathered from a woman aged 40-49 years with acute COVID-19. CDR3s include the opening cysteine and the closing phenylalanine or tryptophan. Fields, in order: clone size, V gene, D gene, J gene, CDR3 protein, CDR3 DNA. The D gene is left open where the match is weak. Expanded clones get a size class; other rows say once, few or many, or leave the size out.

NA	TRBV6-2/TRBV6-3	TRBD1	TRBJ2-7	CASSTQGQGAVQYF	TGTGCCAGCAGCACCCAGGGACAGGGGGCTGTGCAGTACTTC
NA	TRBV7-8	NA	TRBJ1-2	CASSPWSQNYGYTF	TGTGCCAGCAGCCCCTGGAGTCAAAACTATGGCTACACCTTC
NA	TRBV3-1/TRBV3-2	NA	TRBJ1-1	CASSQGGRREGAFF	TGTGCCAGCAGCCAAGGGGGTCGCAGAGAGGGAGCTTTCTTT
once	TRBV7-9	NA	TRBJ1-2	CASSLAGAGYGYTF	TGTGCCAGCAGCTTAGCAGGGGCAGGGTATGGCTACACCTTC
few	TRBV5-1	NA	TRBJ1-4	CASSLSRSGGTNEKLFF	TGCGCCAGCAGCTTGAGCCGCTCCGGGGGAACTAATGAAAAACTGTTTTTT
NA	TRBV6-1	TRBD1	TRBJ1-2	CASSESQGAGYGYTF	TGTGCCAGCAGTGAAAGTCAGGGGGCAGGCTATGGCTACACCTTC
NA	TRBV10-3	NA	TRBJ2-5	CAISGDRLYQETQYF	TGTGCCATCAGTGGCGACAGGTTGTACCAAGAGACCCAGTACTTC
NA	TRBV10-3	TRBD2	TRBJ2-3	CAIRLAGSTDTQYF	TGTGCCATCCGGCTAGCGGGAAGCACAGATACGCAGTATTTT
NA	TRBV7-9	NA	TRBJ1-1	CASSLAMTPRATEAFF	TGTGCCAGCAGCTTAGCTATGACTCCGAGGGCCACTGAAGCTTTCTTT
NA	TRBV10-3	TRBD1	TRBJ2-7	CAISERRDSPYEQYF	TGTGCCATCAGTGAGCGAAGGGACAGCCCCTACGAGCAGTACTTC
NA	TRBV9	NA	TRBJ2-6	CASSVQFSGANVLTF	TGTGCCAGCAGCGTACAGTTCTCTGGGGCCAACGTCCTGACTTTC
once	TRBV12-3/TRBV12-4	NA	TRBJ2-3	CASSFSHPNTQYF	TGTGCCAGCAGTTTTTCACACCCAAATACGCAGTATTTT
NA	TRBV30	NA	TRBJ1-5	CAWSVGLDQPQHF	TGTGCCTGGAGTGTAGGACTGGACCAGCCCCAGCATTTT
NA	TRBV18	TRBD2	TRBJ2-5	CASSPLSGGQTQYF	TGTGCCAGCTCACCACTGAGCGGGGGCCAGACCCAGTACTTC
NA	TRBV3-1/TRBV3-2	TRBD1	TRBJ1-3	CASSQEQGVVRNTIYF	TGTGCCAGCAGCCAAGAGCAGGGGGTAGTTAGAAACACCATATATTTT
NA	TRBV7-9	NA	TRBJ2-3	CASSLTDPSTDTQYF	TGTGCCAGCAGCTTGACAGACCCTAGCACAGATACGCAGTATTTT
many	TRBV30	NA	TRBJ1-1	CAWTGGRSGTEAFF	TGTGCCTGGACGGGGGGGAGATCAGGCACTGAAGCTTTCTTT
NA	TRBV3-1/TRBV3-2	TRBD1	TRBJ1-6	CASSPSYQQGNNSPLHF	TGTGCCAGCAGCCCGAGCTACCAACAGGGGAATAATTCACCCCTCCACTTT
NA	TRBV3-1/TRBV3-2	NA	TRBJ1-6	CASSPTGYNSPLHF	TGTGCCAGCAGCCCAACAGGTTATAATTCACCCCTCCACTTT
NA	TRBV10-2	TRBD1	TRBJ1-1	CASSDLRDRVTEAFF	TGCGCCAGCAGTGATCTTAGGGACAGGGTGACTGAAGCTTTCTTT
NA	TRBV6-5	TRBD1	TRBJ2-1	CASRGTVPYNEQFF	TGTGCCAGCAGGGGGACAGTCCCCTACAATGAGCAGTTCTTC
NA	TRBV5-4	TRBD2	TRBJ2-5	CASSHKRGEETQYF	TGTGCCAGCAGTCACAAGCGGGGGGAAGAGACCCAGTACTTC
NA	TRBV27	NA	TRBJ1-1	CASSLERSNTEAFF	TGTGCCAGCAGTTTGGAGCGATCTAACACTGAAGCTTTCTTT
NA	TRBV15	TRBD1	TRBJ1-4	CATSGDRALYEKLFF	TGTGCCACCAGCGGAGACAGGGCCCTTTATGAAAAACTGTTTTTT
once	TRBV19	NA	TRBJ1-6	CASTAGASNSPLHF	TGTGCCAGTACCGCAGGGGCCTCTAATTCACCCCTCCACTTT
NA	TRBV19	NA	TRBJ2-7	CASSIGVEEAFYEQYF	TGTGCCAGTAGTATAGGGGTGGAAGAGGCATTCTACGAGCAGTACTTC
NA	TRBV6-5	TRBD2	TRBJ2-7	CASSYFGGANEQYF	TGTGCCAGCAGTTATTTCGGGGGGGCCAACGAGCAGTACTTC
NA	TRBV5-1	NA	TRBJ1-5	CASSTNPGQSQPQHF	TGCGCCAGCAGTACTAATCCGGGACAAAGTCAGCCCCAGCATTTT
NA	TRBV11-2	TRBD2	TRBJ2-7	CASSRGVDYEQYF	TGTGCCAGCAGCCGGGGGGTGGACTACGAGCAGTACTTC
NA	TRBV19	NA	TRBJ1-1	CASSKGLNTEAFF	TGTGCCAGTAGTAAGGGGTTGAACACTGAAGCTTTCTTT
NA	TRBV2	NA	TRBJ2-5	CASSGGTYPGETQYF	TGTGCCAGCAGTGGGGGGACTTACCCTGGGGAGACCCAGTACTTC
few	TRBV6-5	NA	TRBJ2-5	CASRTGHIKKTQYF	TGTGCCAGCAGGACTGGACACATTAAGAAGACCCAGTACTTC
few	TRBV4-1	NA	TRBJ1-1	CASSQPAVSAEAFF	TGCGCCAGCAGCCAGCCGGCGGTTTCCGCTGAAGCTTTCTTT
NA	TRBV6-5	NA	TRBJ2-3	CASGRTDTQYF	TGTGCCAGCGGCCGCACAGATACGCAGTATTTT
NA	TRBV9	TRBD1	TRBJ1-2	CASSVVVGTGHGYTF	TGTGCCAGCAGCGTAGTAGTGGGGACAGGGCATGGCTACACCTTC
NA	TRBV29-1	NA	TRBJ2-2	CSYREAGELFF	TGCAGTTACAGGGAAGCCGGGGAGCTGTTTTTT
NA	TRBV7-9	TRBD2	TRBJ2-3	CASSHGQRGASTDTQYF	TGTGCCAGCAGCCACGGTCAGCGGGGGGCCTCCACAGATACGCAGTATTTT
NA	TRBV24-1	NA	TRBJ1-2	CATSDLDRGGYTF	TGTGCCACCAGTGACCTTGATAGGGGTGGCTACACCTTC
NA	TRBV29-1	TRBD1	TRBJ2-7	CSVVPGQGAHEQYF	TGCAGCGTTGTGCCCGGACAGGGAGCCCACGAGCAGTACTTC